Shown below are 20 T cell receptor beta chains from a single sample sequenced in a study of cytomegalovirus exposure and HLA in healthy donors. The PCR contained 60 Vbeta and 13 Jbeta primers. TCRdb's table, derived via immunoSEQ multiplex PCR, lists solely in-frame clones and lacks some. The profile covers around 80,000 clones, with 70% to 85% appearing a single time and under 10% taken by the ten largest. The sequencing input was PBMCs. The receptor set was obtained from a man in his forties or fifties in good health and CMV-seropositive.

The V gene is TRBV6-1, the J gene TRBJ2-7; no clear D gene. Trimming took 0 bases from V and 6 from J, leaving 12 bases between them. The CDR3 consists of 14 residues. Germline-derived CDR1 and CDR2 are MNHNS and SASEGT. The CDR3 here is CASSEAPRSSEQYF. The CDR3 DNA is TGTGCCAGCAGTGAAGCGCCCCGGTCGAGCGAGCAGTACTTC.

This chain joins TRBV5-1 and TRBJ2-7; TRBD1 aligns across 8 bases. This CDR3 spans 15 amino acids. Germline CDR1 and CDR2: SGHRS and YFSETQ. J lost 2 bases, V lost 0 bases, and 4 bases had no gene match. CDR3 coding DNA: TGCGCCAGCAGCTTGGGTGGCAGGGGGCCCTACGAGCAGTACTTC. It specifies CASSLGGRGPYEQYF.

The rearrangement links TRBV20-1 to TRBJ2-5; the D is unclear. Germline loops: CDR1 DFQATT, CDR2 SNEGSKA (reference sequence). The CDR3 sequence is 11 residues long. The V end lost 1 base, the J end lost 5 bases, and 5 bases lay between the germline ends. CDR3 protein: CSARGEETQYF. In DNA form, the CDR3 reads TGCAGTGCTAGAGGTGAGGAGACCCAGTACTTC.

This clone occurred a few times. The chain employs TRBV2 and TRBJ2-5; 10 bases match TRBD1. The V segment lost 4 bases and the J segment 5 bases; nucleotides outside the gene matches: 4. The length of the CDR3 is 14 residues. The V gene's germline CDR1 is SNHLY and CDR2 FYNNEI. Here the CDR3 DNA reads TGTGCCAGCAGTGGGACAGGGGGTGTCGAGACCCAGTACTTC. Protein: CASSGTGGVETQYF.

This sequence joins TRBV2 and TRBJ1-6; perhaps TRBD1 as D (5 bases). This CDR3 contains 17 residues. With 1 base removed from V and 4 bases from J, the gap between germline ends came to 14 bases. From germline, CDR1 is SNHLY and CDR2 FYNNEI. In DNA form, the CDR3 reads TGTGCCAGCAGTGAAGGTTTAGGGACTGAGTATAATTCACCCCTCCACTTT. Translation: CASSEGLGTEYNSPLHF.

The chain carries TRBV19 and TRBJ2-3; TRBD1 matches 7 bases. The CDR3 consists of 14 residues. Germline V CDR1 and CDR2: LNHDA, SQIVND (reference sequence). The V and J ends lost 1 base and 5 bases, in that order; junction bases with no gene match: 3. This CDR3 reads CASSIGAGGDTQYF. In DNA form, the CDR3 reads TGTGCCAGTAGTATAGGGGCAGGGGGAGATACGCAGTATTTT.

This rearrangement joins TRBV4-2 to TRBJ2-7; 8 bases are shared with TRBD2. V lost 0 bases, J lost 3 bases, and 7 bases stayed unmatched. CDR3 length: 16 amino acids. CDR1 is LGHNA, CDR2 YNFKEQ, per germline. Written as DNA, the CDR3 is TGTGCCAGCAGCCAAGATAATCGGCGGGGGGACTACGAGCAGTACTTC. As protein: CASSQDNRRGDYEQYF.

This clone was observed a handful of times. This chain connects TRBV11-2 to TRBJ1-1, with a tentative D call TRBD1 (5 bases). CDR1 is SGHAT, CDR2 FQNNGV, per germline. V lost 0 bases to trimming and J lost 5 bases, with 16 bases between them. CDR3 length: 16 amino acids. CDR3: CASSLEFGHKGTEAFF. CDR3 in DNA: TGTGCCAGCAGCTTAGAATTTGGCCATAAGGGGACTGAAGCTTTCTTT. Supplemented by reference TRBV11-2 and TRBJ1-1, the full variable domain reads EAGVAQSPRYKIIEKRQSVAFWCNPISGHATLYWYQQILGQGPKLLIQFQNNGVVDDSQLPKDRFSAERLKGVDSTLKIQPAKLEDSAVYLCASSLEFGHKGTEAFFGQGTRLTVV.

The chain is built from TRBV5-1 and TRBJ2-2, with 8 bases fitting TRBD1. The J segment lost 4 bases and the V segment lost 4 bases, leaving 6 bases of the junction unmatched. Germline-derived CDR1 and CDR2 are SGHRS and YFSETQ. There are 15 residues in the CDR3. The CDR3 DNA follows: TGCGCCAGCAGCCTTGACAGGGGAGGCACCGGGGAGCTGTTTTTT. As protein: CASSLDRGGTGELFF.

This rearrangement joins TRBV7-2 to TRBJ2-7, with TRBD2 identical over 13 bases. The CDR3 covers 14 residues. V lost 3 bases to trimming and J lost 5 bases; unmatched junction nucleotides: 1. Germline V gene data show CDR1 as SGHTA and CDR2 as FQGNSA. CDR3 coding DNA: TGTGCCAGCAGCTTTGGGACTAGCGGGGACGAGCAGTACTTC. The encoded protein is CASSFGTSGDEQYF.

This chain joins TRBV10-3 and TRBJ1-2; D perhaps matches TRBD1 (5 bases). The CDR3 contains 13 residues. Trimming took off 4 bases at V and 8 bases at J, with 14 bases between the two ends. The germline CDR1 and CDR2 sequences are ENHRY and SYGVKD. The CDR3 sequence is CAISGEGEGGYTF. DNA of the CDR3: TGTGCCATCAGTGGTGAAGGGGAAGGGGGCTACACCTTC.

The V gene is TRBV30, the J gene TRBJ2-2; 7 bases line up with TRBD2. Germline V gene data show CDR1 as GTSNPN and CDR2 as SVGIG (reference sequence). This CDR3 is built from 15 residues. The V and J ends lost 5 bases and 5 bases, in that order; junction bases with no gene match: 11. CDR3 region: CAWDNWGGITGELFF. The CDR3 bases are TGTGCCTGGGACAATTGGGGGGGTATAACCGGGGAGCTGTTTTTT. Based on the CDR3 plus reference TRBV30 and TRBJ2-2, the full variable domain is SQTIHQWPATLVQPVGSPLSLECTVEGTSNPNLYWYRQAAGRGLQLLFYSVGIGQISSEVPQNLSASRPQDRQFILSSKKLLLSDSGFYLCAWDNWGGITGELFFGEGSRLTVL.

The genes are TRBV2 and TRBJ1-1; D may be TRBD1 (5 bases). Deletions cut 7 bases from V and 1 base from J, with 13 bases between. The germline V gene encodes CDR1 SNHLY and CDR2 FYNNEI. This CDR3 contains 14 residues. CDR3 in DNA: TGTGCCAGCAAATTGGGGGAGGGGAACACTGAAGCTTTCTTT. Translated: CASKLGEGNTEAFF.

The rearrangement links TRBV2 to TRBJ2-6; unclear D gene. Germline loops: CDR1 SNHLY, CDR2 FYNNEI. V dropped 6 bases and J dropped 0 bases, with 18 bases sitting between them. The length of the CDR3 is 18 residues. The CDR3 reads CASSRDGMLSSGANVLTF. The CDR3 DNA sequence: TGTGCCAGCAGCCGCGATGGTATGCTCTCCTCTGGGGCCAACGTCCTGACTTTC.

The rearrangement links TRBV7-9 to TRBJ2-7, with D possibly matching TRBD1 (5 bases). CDR3 length equals 11 residues. Germline-derived CDR1 and CDR2 are SEHNR and FQNEAQ (reference sequence). The ends were cut back, 5 bases at V and 6 bases at J, with 8 bases in the middle. Here the CDR3 DNA reads TGTGCCAGCAGCCGACAGCGCGAGCAGTACTTC. Protein sequence: CASSRQREQYF.

The chain links TRBV11-2 to TRBJ2-3, with D possibly TRBD2 on 7 matching bases. Germline V gene data show CDR1 as SGHAT and CDR2 as FQNNGV. This CDR3 comprises 16 residues. Between the trimmed V and J ends, which lost 1 base and 3 bases, there was a span of 14 bases. CDR3 loop: CASSLVAGGRTDTQYF. The CDR3 DNA is TGTGCCAGCAGCTTAGTGGCCGGGGGGCGAACAGATACGCAGTATTTT.

This clone was detected only a few times. In nucleotides, the CDR3 is TGCGCCAGCAGCCGGGACAGCGGCTCTGAAGCTTTCTTT. Amino acids: CASSRDSGSEAFF. The chain is built from TRBV4-3 and TRBJ1-1; 7 positions match TRBD1. The V segment lost 4 bases and the J segment 6 bases; nucleotides outside the gene matches: 5. Germline V gene sequence: CDR1 LGHNA, CDR2 YSLEER. The CDR3 is made up of 13 amino acids.

The rearrangement links TRBV4-2 to TRBJ1-1, with 7 bases aligning to TRBD1. The junction had 8 bases not matched to a gene; V was cut back by 0 bases and J by 4 bases. Germline CDR1 reads LGHNA; CDR2 reads YNFKEQ. The CDR3 covers 16 residues. The CDR3 region has the DNA TGTGCCAGCAGCCAAGAAGGGGGCGCAAGTCGCACTGAAGCTTTCTTT. Translation: CASSQEGGASRTEAFF.

This clone was counted once. The chain combines TRBV21-1 with TRBJ2-7; the D call of TRBD1 is as the table states it, not checked on the DNA. TRBV21-1 is designated a pseudogene. This CDR3 has 14 residues. DNA for the CDR3: TGTGCCAGCAGCCTCCGGGACAGCACCTACGAGCAGTACTTC. Protein sequence: CASSLRDSTYEQYF.

This clone came up a few times. This chain uses TRBV19 with TRBJ1-2, with TRBD1 matching over 7 bases. This CDR3 contains 15 residues. V dropped 4 bases and J dropped 4; count of bases not matched to a gene: 9. CDR1 is LNHDA, CDR2 SQIVND, per germline (reference sequence). The CDR3 here is CASSRSTGPGYGYTF. The CDR3 coding sequence is TGTGCCAGTAGTAGATCGACAGGGCCGGGCTATGGCTACACCTTC.